This T cell receptor beta chain originates from a study of blood T cells in healthy people across ages. The CDR3 spans 14 residues. V lost 6 bases, J lost 9 bases, and 11 bases stayed unmatched. Germline CDR1 and CDR2: MNHEY and SVGAGI. Primed by a sample-barcoded 5' primer and a J-beta primer mix, a second PCR proceeded for roughly 7 to 12 cycles. TCRdb passed the 5' RACE reads through MiXCR, listing each CDR3 protein once. Of some 1.5 million distinct CDR3 sequences listed, about 28% are singletons. Sequencing was done on a sample of blood. The chain links TRBV6-5 to TRBJ1-5; TRBD1 matches 7 bases. The receptor was derived from a young woman in good health. DNA of the CDR3: TGTGCCAGCAGCAAGCAGCCAGGGGGTTCGCCCCAGCATTTT. It specifies CASSKQPGGSPQHF.